Shown below are 16 T cell receptor beta chains from a single sample sequenced in a study of cytomegalovirus exposure and HLA in healthy donors. The PCR had 60 Vbeta and 13 Jbeta primers. Some clones are missing from TCRdb's copy, which holds only in-frame ones; the method was immunoSEQ multiplex PCR. This table lists some 110,000 clones. The source material was PBMCs. The origin of the receptors is a man between 40 and 49 years old in good health and CMV-seropositive.

The chain joins TRBV5-6 to TRBJ1-2, with a tentative D call TRBD1 (5 bases). The germline V gene has CDR1 SGHDT and CDR2 YYEEEE. CDR3 size: 14 residues. Between the trimmed V and J ends, which lost 0 bases and 4 bases, there was a span of 10 bases. The CDR3 protein is CASSLGQGVYGYTF. CDR3 nucleotide sequence: TGTGCCAGCAGCTTGGGTCAGGGCGTCTATGGCTACACCTTC.

The chain links TRBV7-9 to TRBJ2-5; 13 bases line up with TRBD2. The CDR3 spans 16 residues. V lost 7 bases and J lost 4; bases outside the gene matches: 9. Germline V CDR1 and CDR2: SEHNR, FQNEAQ (reference sequence). CDR3 amino acids: CASTNGLAGEGETQYF. CDR3 DNA: TGTGCCAGCACCAACGGACTAGCGGGAGAAGGAGAGACCCAGTACTTC.

The chain has TRBV7-8 and TRBJ1-1; D unclear. Germline CDR1 SGHVS, CDR2 FQNEAQ. V dropped 2 bases and J dropped 3 bases, with 7 bases sitting between them. CDR3 size: 13 residues. CDR3 sequence reads: CASSLWGDTEAFF. The CDR3 coding sequence is TGTGCCAGCAGCTTATGGGGAGACACTGAAGCTTTCTTT.

The V call is TRBV27, the J call TRBJ2-7, with D possibly matching TRBD1 (6 bases). Germline assignment: CDR1 MNHEY and CDR2 SMNVEV (reference sequence). The CDR3 sequence is 19 residues long. Trimming took off 5 bases at V and 1 base at J, with 27 bases between the two ends. The chain's CDR3 is CASSLTIPLQGRASYEQYF. DNA for the CDR3: TGTGCCAGCAGTCTCACCATACCTCTACAGGGCCGGGCGTCCTACGAGCAGTACTTC.

V is TRBV30 and J is TRBJ1-1, with a possible D match to TRBD1 (6 bases). CDR1 GTSNPN and CDR2 SVGIG come from the germline V gene (reference sequence). The CDR3 runs to 16 residues. The V and J ends lost 0 bases and 1 base respectively, with 15 bases between them. CDR3 amino acids: CAWSVRAGAANTEAFF. The CDR3 DNA reads as TGTGCCTGGAGTGTACGGGCAGGGGCGGCGAACACTGAAGCTTTCTTT.

The V gene is TRBV7-3, the J gene TRBJ2-1; a possible D gene is TRBD2 (6 bases). The CDR3 sequence is 13 residues long. V lost 3 bases and J lost 4, with 7 bases in between. The germline V gene has CDR1 SGHTA and CDR2 FQGTGA. This CDR3 is CASSFGGYNEQFF. CDR3 nucleotide sequence: TGTGCCAGCAGCTTCGGGGGATACAATGAGCAGTTCTTC.

The rearrangement links TRBV19 to TRBJ2-7; 8 nucleotides match TRBD2. Germline trimming cut 9 bases from V and 0 bases from J; bases unmatched to any gene: 4. CDR3 size: 13 residues. Germline CDR1 is LNHDA and CDR2 is SQIVND (reference sequence). The DNA for the CDR3 is TGTGCCAGCTCCGGGGGGGGCTCCTACGAGCAGTACTTC. Its translation: CASSGGGSYEQYF.

The rearrangement uses TRBV11-2 and TRBJ2-4; perhaps TRBD2 as D (7 bases). This CDR3 has 17 residues. Germline-derived CDR1 and CDR2 are SGHAT and FQNNGV. Trimming stripped 1 base from V and 8 bases from J, with 21 bases between. The CDR3 protein is CASSLGVVAGAEDIQYF. Here the CDR3 DNA reads TGTGCCAGCAGCTTAGGGGTTGTGGCGGGGGCGGAGGACATTCAGTACTTC.

The chain joins TRBV19 to TRBJ2-5; D possibly corresponds to TRBD1 (6 bases). This CDR3 has 14 residues. Germline V CDR1 and CDR2: LNHDA, SQIVND (reference sequence). V lost 3 bases to trimming and J lost 4 bases, with 12 bases between them. Written as DNA, the CDR3 is TGTGCCAGTAGTATTGAATCAGGGGCAGAGACCCAGTACTTC. This codes for CASSIESGAETQYF.

The gene calls are TRBV2 and TRBJ2-1; 9 bases align to TRBD2. There are 16 residues in the CDR3. J gave up 1 base and V 6 bases, and 7 bases lay outside the gene matches. CDR1 SNHLY and CDR2 FYNNEI come from the germline V gene. CDR3 bases: TGTGCCAGCAGCGGGACTAGCCAAGTATCCTACAATGAGCAGTTCTTC. Amino acids: CASSGTSQVSYNEQFF.

The genes are TRBV4-2 and TRBJ2-1, with 8 positions matching TRBD2. Germline V gene data show CDR1 as LGHNA and CDR2 as YNFKEQ. The CDR3 is 17 residues long. J was trimmed by 6 bases and V by 5 bases; bases with no gene match: 15. The DNA for the CDR3 is TGTGCCAGCAGCTTCCAGCAGTCCGGACTAGCTGGCAATGAGCAGTTCTTC. Translation: CASSFQQSGLAGNEQFF.

DNA of the CDR3: TGTGCCAGCAGCTCAGCCTGGGAACTAGCGGGAGGAGATTTGTACGAGCAGTACTTC. Its translation is CASSSAWELAGGDLYEQYF. V gene TRBV7-9 combines with J gene TRBJ2-7; 12 nucleotides align to TRBD2. V dropped 4 bases and J dropped 4; count of bases not matched to a gene: 17. Germline CDR1 and CDR2: SEHNR and FQNEAQ (reference sequence). The CDR3 spans 19 residues. Using reference TRBV7-9 and TRBJ2-7 for the parts outside the CDR3, the full variable domain is DTGVSQNPRHKITKRGQNVTFRCDPISEHNRLYWYRQTLGQGPEFLTYFQNEAQLEKSRLLSDRFSAERPKGSFSTLEIQRTEQGDSAMYLCASSSAWELAGGDLYEQYFGPGTRLTVT.

The chain employs TRBV5-4 and TRBJ2-5; D is possibly TRBD1 (5 bases). Germline CDR1 and CDR2: SGHNT and YYREEE (reference sequence). This CDR3 has 14 residues. Trimming removed 1 base from V and 7 bases from J, with 14 bases in between. The CDR3 protein is CASSLPRAQGTQYF. DNA of the CDR3: TGTGCCAGCAGCTTGCCCAGGGCCCAGGGGACCCAGTACTTC.

The chain is built from TRBV10-2 and TRBJ2-7; 9 bases match TRBD2. The germline CDR1 and CDR2 sequences are WSHSY and SAAADI. The CDR3 has 13 amino acids. The junction had 9 bases not matched to a gene; V was cut back by 8 bases and J by 7 bases. This CDR3 reads CASRVAGVDEQYF. In nucleotides, the CDR3 is TGCGCCAGCCGAGTAGCGGGAGTGGATGAGCAGTACTTC.

V usage is TRBV5-6 and J usage is TRBJ2-1, with 12 bases that match TRBD2. Germline V lookup: CDR1 SGHDT, CDR2 YYEEEE. This CDR3 contains 17 residues. Trimming at V came to 0 bases and at J to 7 bases, leaving 8 bases not matched to a gene. The CDR3 is CASSLALTSGSRNEQFF. The CDR3 DNA reads as TGTGCCAGCAGCTTGGCCCTGACTAGCGGGAGTAGGAATGAGCAGTTCTTC.

V is TRBV28 and J is TRBJ1-1; D perhaps matches TRBD1 (6 bases). Trimming cost V 7 bases and J 1 base, with 13 bases left between them. CDR1 MDHEN and CDR2 SYDVKM come from the germline V gene. The CDR3 is made up of 14 amino acids. The CDR3 nucleotides are TGTGCCAGCACCGTGACAGGTAGGAACACTGAAGCTTTCTTT. Amino acids: CASTVTGRNTEAFF.